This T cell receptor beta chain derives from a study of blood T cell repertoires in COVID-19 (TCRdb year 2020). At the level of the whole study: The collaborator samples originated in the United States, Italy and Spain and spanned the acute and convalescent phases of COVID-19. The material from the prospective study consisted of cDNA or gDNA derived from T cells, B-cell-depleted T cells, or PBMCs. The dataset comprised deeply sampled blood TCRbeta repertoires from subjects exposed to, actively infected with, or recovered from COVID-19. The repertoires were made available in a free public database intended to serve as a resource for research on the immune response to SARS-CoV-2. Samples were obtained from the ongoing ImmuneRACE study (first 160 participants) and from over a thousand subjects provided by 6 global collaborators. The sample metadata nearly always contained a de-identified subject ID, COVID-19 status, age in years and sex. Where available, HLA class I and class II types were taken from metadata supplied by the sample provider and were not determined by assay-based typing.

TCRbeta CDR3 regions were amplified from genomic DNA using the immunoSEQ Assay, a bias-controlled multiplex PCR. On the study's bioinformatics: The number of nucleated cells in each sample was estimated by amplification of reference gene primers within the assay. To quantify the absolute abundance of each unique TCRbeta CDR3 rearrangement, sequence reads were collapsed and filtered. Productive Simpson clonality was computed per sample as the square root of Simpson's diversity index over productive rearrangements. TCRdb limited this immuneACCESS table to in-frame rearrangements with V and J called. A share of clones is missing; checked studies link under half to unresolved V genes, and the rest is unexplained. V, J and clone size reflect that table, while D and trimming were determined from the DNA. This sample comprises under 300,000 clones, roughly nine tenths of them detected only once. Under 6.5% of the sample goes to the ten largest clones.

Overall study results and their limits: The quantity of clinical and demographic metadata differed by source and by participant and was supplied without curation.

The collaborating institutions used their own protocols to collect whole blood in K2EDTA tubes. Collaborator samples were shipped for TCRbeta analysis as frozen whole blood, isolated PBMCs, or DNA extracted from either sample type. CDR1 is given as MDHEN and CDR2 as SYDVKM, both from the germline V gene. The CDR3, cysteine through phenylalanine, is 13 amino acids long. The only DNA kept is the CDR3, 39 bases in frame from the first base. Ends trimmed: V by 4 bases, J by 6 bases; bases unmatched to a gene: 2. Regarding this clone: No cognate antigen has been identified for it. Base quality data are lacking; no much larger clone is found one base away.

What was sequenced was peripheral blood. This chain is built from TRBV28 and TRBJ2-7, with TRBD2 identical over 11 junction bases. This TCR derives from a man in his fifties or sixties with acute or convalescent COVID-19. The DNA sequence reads TGTGCCAGCAGTTCCGGACTAGCGGGCGAGCAGTACTTC. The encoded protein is CASSSGLAGEQYF. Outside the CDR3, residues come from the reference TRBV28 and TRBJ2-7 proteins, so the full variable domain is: DVKVTQSSRYLVKRTGEKVFLECVQDMDHENMFWYRQDPGLGLRLIYFSYDVKMKEKGDIPEGYSVSREKKERFSLILESASTNQTSMYLCASSSGLAGEQYFGPGTRLTVT.